The 31 T cell receptor beta chains presented below share a single source sample, sequenced in a study of T cell responses to AZD1222 COVID-19 vaccine. The method was immunoSEQ multiplex PCR; TCRdb's version includes in-frame clones alone and lacks a portion of them. The data hold 110,000 or so clones, with roughly 82% observed a single time. The sample in question was peripheral blood, obtained on day 0 of AZD1222 vaccination. The receptor source for this set is an adult in good health.

In its sample, this clone was seen once. V and J are TRBV2 and TRBJ1-2; 12 bases agree with TRBD1. V dropped 8 bases and J dropped 8; count of bases not matched to a gene: 6. CDR3 length: 13 residues. Germline CDR1 is SNHLY and CDR2 is FYNNEI. CDR3 sequence: CASGGQGALGYTF. The CDR3 nucleotides are TGTGCCAGCGGGGGACAGGGGGCTTTAGGCTACACCTTC.

The chain has TRBV3-1 (or the pseudogene TRBV3-2) and TRBJ1-2; D unclear. The V gene's germline CDR1 is LGHDT and CDR2 YNNKEL (reference sequence). The V and J ends lost 1 base and 8 bases respectively, with 11 bases between them. This CDR3 has 13 residues. The CDR3 region has the DNA TGTGCCAGCAGCCAAGGTGGGAGCAGGGGCTACACCTTC. Translation: CASSQGGSRGYTF.

This chain links TRBV10-2 with TRBJ1-2; no clear D gene. Per germline, CDR1 WSHSY and CDR2 SAAADI. With 6 bases removed from V and 6 bases from J, the gap between germline ends came to 11 bases. The CDR3 runs 12 residues. In DNA form, the CDR3 reads TGCGCCAGCAGCCTAACAGCACATGGCTACACCTTC. This gives the protein CASSLTAHGYTF.

The V and J genes are TRBV7-8 and TRBJ1-3; 8 nucleotides line up with TRBD1. This CDR3 contains 16 residues. The J segment lost 4 bases and the V segment lost 5 bases, leaving 10 bases of the junction unmatched. CDR1 and CDR2 (germline): SGHVS, FQNEAQ. The CDR3 loop reads CASSHLQGALGNTIYF. The DNA for the CDR3 is TGTGCCAGCAGCCATCTCCAGGGGGCGCTGGGAAACACCATATATTTT.

This sequence joins TRBV20-1 and TRBJ1-4; D not certain. The CDR3 is made up of 13 amino acids. Trimming took 3 bases from V and 5 from J, leaving 10 bases between them. Per the germline V gene, CDR1 is DFQATT and CDR2 is SNEGSKA (reference sequence). This chain's CDR3 is CSASGQVNEKLFF. CDR3 nucleotides: TGCAGTGCTAGTGGGCAGGTCAATGAAAAACTGTTTTTT.

The V gene is TRBV18, the J gene TRBJ2-7, with D unresolved. The ends were cut back, 3 bases at V and 0 bases at J, with 15 bases in the middle. There are 16 residues in the CDR3. Germline CDR1 reads KGHSH; CDR2 reads LQKENI. The CDR3 bases are TGTGCCAGCTCACCGAGAAGACGGACCAACTCCTACGAGCAGTACTTC. The encoded protein is CASSPRRRTNSYEQYF. Filled out from reference TRBV18 and TRBJ2-7, the complete variable domain reads NAGVMQNPRHLVRRRGQEARLRCSPMKGHSHVYWYRQLPEEGLKFMVYLQKENIIDESGMPKERFSAEFPKEGPSILRIQQVVRGDSAAYFCASSPRRRTNSYEQYFGPGTRLTVT.

The chain links TRBV7-3 to TRBJ1-1; no definite D call. Per the germline V gene, CDR1 is SGHTA and CDR2 is FQGTGA. The ends were cut back, 1 base at V and 2 bases at J, with 14 bases in the middle. The CDR3 covers 16 residues. This chain's CDR3 is CASSLKATTKNTEAFF. The CDR3 nucleotides read TGTGCCAGCAGCTTAAAGGCGACAACAAAAAACACTGAAGCTTTCTTT. Full variable domain (outside the CDR3, taken from reference TRBV7-3 and TRBJ1-1): GAGVSQTPSNKVTEKGKYVELRCDPISGHTALYWYRQSLGQGPEFLIYFQGTGAADDSGLPNDRFFAVRPEGSVSTLKIQRTERGDSAVYLCASSLKATTKNTEAFFGQGTRLTVV.

The genes are TRBV7-9 and TRBJ1-2; no firm D call. Germline V gene sequence: CDR1 SEHNR, CDR2 FQNEAQ (reference sequence). V was trimmed by 1 base and J by 4 bases, leaving 13 bases between them. The CDR3 contains 15 residues. The CDR3 is CASSLGASFSYGYTF. The CDR3 DNA follows: TGTGCCAGCAGCTTAGGAGCATCTTTCTCCTATGGCTACACCTTC.

The chain couples TRBV7-8 to TRBJ2-3; D is possibly TRBD1 or TRBD2 (5 bases each). CDR1 and CDR2 (germline): SGHVS, FQNEAQ. The V and J ends lost 0 bases and 6 bases respectively, with 19 bases between them. The length of the CDR3 is 17 residues. The CDR3 is CASSLAIGQGVWDTQYF. CDR3 DNA sequence: TGTGCCAGCAGCTTAGCAATAGGGCAGGGAGTTTGGGATACGCAGTATTTT. Supplemented by reference TRBV7-8 and TRBJ2-3, the full variable domain reads GAGVSQSPRYKVAKRGQDVALRCDPISGHVSLFWYQQALGQGPEFLTYFQNEAQLDKSGLPSDRFFAERPEGSVSTLKIQRTQQEDSAVYLCASSLAIGQGVWDTQYFGPGTRLTVL.

This clone was seen a handful of times. The J gene is TRBJ2-1, the V gene TRBV9; 7 bases match TRBD2. Germline V gene sequence: CDR1 SGDLS, CDR2 YYNGEE. This CDR3 has 15 amino acids. J was trimmed by 2 bases and V by 0 bases; bases with no gene match: 2. This CDR3 reads CASSVGGGTYNEQFF. As DNA, the CDR3 is TGTGCCAGCAGCGTAGGCGGGGGAACCTACAATGAGCAGTTCTTC.

This rearrangement joins TRBV6-4 to TRBJ1-4, with D possibly matching TRBD1 (5 bases). V was cut by 6 bases and J by 6 bases, with 26 bases left in between. Germline CDR1 reads MRHNA; CDR2 reads SNTAGT. CDR3 size: 18 residues. In DNA, the CDR3 is TGTGCCAGCAGGACCTATGGCGCGGGACCCTCGACGGATGAAAAACTGTTTTTT. It translates to CASRTYGAGPSTDEKLFF.

V and J are TRBV10-3 and TRBJ1-3, with D perhaps TRBD1 (6 bases). This CDR3 has 13 residues. Trimming left V 10 bases short and J 6 bases short, with 16 bases between. Germline lookup yields CDR1 ENHRY and CDR2 SYGVKD. CDR3: CASARGHENTIYF. DNA of the CDR3: TGTGCCAGCGCCCGGGGGCATGAAAACACCATATATTTT.

The chain uses TRBV5-1 and TRBJ1-2, with D perhaps matching TRBD1 (5 bases). Germline values: CDR1 SGHRS, CDR2 YFSETQ. The germline V and J ends were trimmed by 4 bases and 4 bases, with 14 bases remaining between them. The CDR3 contains 14 residues. CDR3 nucleotides: TGCGCCAGCAGCCAGAGGGACCCTTTCTATGGCTACACCTTC. Translated: CASSQRDPFYGYTF.

V gene TRBV6-1 combines with J gene TRBJ1-1, with 7 nucleotides matching TRBD1. Germline assignment: CDR1 MNHNS and CDR2 SASEGT. The length of the CDR3 is 14 residues. The trim removed 0 bases at V and 4 bases at J, leaving 2 bases unmatched. The CDR3 protein is CASSEAPGGTEAFF. The CDR3 DNA reads TGTGCCAGCAGTGAAGCCCCAGGGGGCACTGAAGCTTTCTTT.

This chain uses TRBV18 with TRBJ1-1; D not certain. This CDR3 is 12 amino acids long. Looked up from germline, CDR1 is KGHSH and CDR2 is LQKENI. V was shortened by 4 bases and J by 7 bases, with 10 bases between the two germline ends. The DNA for the CDR3 is TGTGCCAGCTCACTTGACCGCAATGAAGCTTTCTTT. Protein sequence: CASSLDRNEAFF. The full variable domain, in which reference TRBV18 and TRBJ1-1 provide the parts outside the CDR3, is NAGVMQNPRHLVRRRGQEARLRCSPMKGHSHVYWYRQLPEEGLKFMVYLQKENIIDESGMPKERFSAEFPKEGPSILRIQQVVRGDSAAYFCASSLDRNEAFFGQGTRLTVV.

The chain carries TRBV11-3 and TRBJ1-2; a weak D match, TRBD1 (5 bases). This CDR3 region has 13 residues. The germline V gene has CDR1 SGHNT and CDR2 YENEEA. Between the trimmed V and J ends, which lost 1 base and 5 bases, there was a span of 8 bases. Here the CDR3 reads CASSLGQGYGYTF. CDR3 sequence (DNA): TGTGCCAGCAGCTTAGGCCAGGGATATGGCTACACCTTC.

The chain couples TRBV4-1 to TRBJ2-1; 11 nucleotides line up with TRBD2. The length of the CDR3 is 15 residues. V lost 4 bases, J lost 5 bases, and 4 bases stayed unmatched. Germline V gene sequence: CDR1 MGHRA, CDR2 YSYEKL. The CDR3 DNA is TGCGCCAGCAGCCCGACTAGCGGGGACAACAATGAGCAGTTCTTC. The encoded protein is CASSPTSGDNNEQFF.

This chain connects TRBV2 to TRBJ2-3, with D possibly matching TRBD2 (7 bases). V lost 0 bases and J 8 bases, leaving 15 bases between the germline ends. Germline assignment: CDR1 SNHLY and CDR2 FYNNEI. The CDR3 loop spans 15 amino acids. CDR3 in amino acids: CASSEAGGPGATQYF. In DNA, the CDR3 is TGTGCCAGCAGTGAAGCGGGGGGGCCGGGCGCTACGCAGTATTTT. The full variable domain, rest sourced from reference TRBV2 and TRBJ2-3, is EPEVTQTPSHQVTQMGQEVILRCVPISNHLYFYWYRQILGQKVEFLVSFYNNEISEKSEIFDDQFSVERPDGSNFTLKIRSTKLEDSAMYFCASSEAGGPGATQYFGPGTRLTVL.

This clone appeared a few times. The chain employs TRBV7-9 and TRBJ1-1, with 7 positions matching TRBD1. V was clipped by 5 bases and J by 0 bases; unmatched bases: 6. The germline V gene has CDR1 SEHNR and CDR2 FQNEAQ (reference sequence). The CDR3 totals 15 residues. The CDR3 region has the DNA TGTGCCAGCAGCGACCGGGACAGCATGAACACTGAAGCTTTCTTT. Amino acid sequence: CASSDRDSMNTEAFF.

The chain is built from TRBV7-2 and TRBJ2-7, with 10 nucleotides matching TRBD2. Germline V CDR1 and CDR2: SGHTA, FQGNSA. V was pared by 2 bases and J by 2 bases, with 0 bases of the junction left unmatched. The length of the CDR3 is 14 residues. CDR3 in DNA: TGTGCCAGCAGCTTACTAGCGGGGGCCTACGAGCAGTACTTC. This sequence encodes CASSLLAGAYEQYF.

The V and J genes are TRBV30 and TRBJ1-6, with 9 bases lining up with TRBD1. CDR1 and CDR2 from the germline V gene are GTSNPN and SVGIG (reference sequence). The CDR3 has 14 amino acids. The V segment lost 1 base and the J segment 10 bases; nucleotides outside the gene matches: 5. CDR3 nucleotide sequence: TGTGCCTGGAGTGGGGGACAGGGCGCCTCACCCCTCCACTTT. It is translated as CAWSGGQGASPLHF.

This rearrangement joins TRBV5-1 to TRBJ1-4; 7 bases are a match to TRBD1. The J segment lost 5 bases and the V segment lost 2 bases, leaving 3 bases of the junction unmatched. The CDR3 extends over 14 amino acids. Germline CDR1 reads SGHRS; CDR2 reads YFSETQ. CDR3 sequence (DNA): TGCGCCAGCAGCTTCGGACAGGCCAATGAAAAACTGTTTTTT. Amino acids: CASSFGQANEKLFF.

The rearrangement links TRBV19 to TRBJ1-6, with D possibly TRBD1 on 5 matching bases. The germline V and J ends were trimmed by 8 bases and 10 bases, with 18 bases remaining between them. The germline CDR1 and CDR2 sequences are LNHDA and SQIVND (reference sequence). The CDR3 sequence is 14 residues long. The CDR3, as DNA: TGTGCCAGTGGGATCCGGGGGATTCGGTCACCCCTCCACTTT. It encodes CASGIRGIRSPLHF.

The DNA of the CDR3 is TGTGCCAGATCTCTAGCGGGGGGCCGCCTTGGCACAGATACGCAGTATTTT. Amino acids: CARSLAGGRLGTDTQYF. V and J are TRBV30 and TRBJ2-3; TRBD2 matches 11 bases. This CDR3 contains 17 residues. CDR1 GTSNPN and CDR2 SVGIG come from the germline V gene (reference sequence). V gave up 8 bases and J gave up 1 base; unmatched junction bases: 14. The variable domain in full, completed from reference TRBV30 and TRBJ2-3, reads SQTIHQWPATLVQPVGSPLSLECTVEGTSNPNLYWYRQAAGRGLQLLFYSVGIGQISSEVPQNLSASRPQDRQFILSSKKLLLSDSGFYLCARSLAGGRLGTDTQYFGPGTRLTVL.

V is TRBV3-1 (or the pseudogene TRBV3-2) and J is TRBJ2-7; maybe TRBD1 (5 bases). Trimming stripped 2 bases from V and 6 bases from J, with 11 bases between. Germline V gives CDR1 LGHDT, CDR2 YNNKEL (reference sequence). The CDR3 totals 13 residues. CDR3 DNA: TGTGCCAGCAGCCAAATAACAGGCGCCGAGCAGTACTTC. Its protein product is CASSQITGAEQYF.

The J gene is TRBJ2-7, the V gene TRBV9; no clear D. CDR1 is SGDLS and CDR2 is YYNGEE in the germline V gene. The CDR3 length is 14 residues. Trimming removed 2 bases at V and 4 bases at J, with 13 bases between. CDR3 nucleotides: TGTGCCAGCAGCGTTGCAGGAGAGTTATACGAGCAGTACTTC. It specifies CASSVAGELYEQYF.

The rearrangement links TRBV10-3 to TRBJ2-1; possibly TRBD1 or TRBD2 for D (5 bases each). V lost 2 bases, J lost 5 bases, and 13 bases lay in between. The CDR3 has 15 amino acids. The germline CDR1 and CDR2 sequences are ENHRY and SYGVKD. The CDR3 reads CAISEPGTANNEQFF. CDR3 in DNA: TGTGCCATCAGTGAGCCTGGGACGGCCAACAATGAGCAGTTCTTC.

The genes are TRBV5-4 and TRBJ1-2, with TRBD1 identical over 8 bases. Looked up from germline, CDR1 is SGHNT and CDR2 is YYREEE (reference sequence). With 4 bases clipped from V and 3 bases from J, the junction kept 5 bases outside the gene matches. This CDR3 has 14 residues. Written as DNA, the CDR3 is TGTGCCAGCAGCCGGCAGGACAGGGACTATGGCTACACCTTC. Translating it yields CASSRQDRDYGYTF.

V usage is TRBV7-2 and J usage is TRBJ2-1, with 9 bases fitting TRBD1. There are 14 residues in the CDR3. V dropped 5 bases and J dropped 5; count of bases not matched to a gene: 4. Germline-derived CDR1 and CDR2 are SGHTA and FQGNSA. CDR3 nucleotide sequence: TGTGCCAGCAGCCCACGGACAGGGGACAATGAGCAGTTCTTC. This encodes CASSPRTGDNEQFF.

This clone appeared a single time. This rearrangement joins TRBV5-1 to TRBJ2-6, with D perhaps matching TRBD1 (6 bases). Trimming took off 1 base at V and 2 bases at J, with 13 bases between the two ends. Per the germline V gene, CDR1 is SGHRS and CDR2 is YFSETQ. CDR3 size: 17 residues. CDR3 amino acids: CASSLIHRATGANVLTF. CDR3 DNA sequence: TGCGCCAGCAGCTTGATCCACAGGGCAACTGGGGCCAACGTCCTGACTTTC. Together with reference TRBV5-1 and TRBJ2-6, the CDR3 gives the full variable domain: KAGVTQTPRYLIKTRGQQVTLSCSPISGHRSVSWYQQTPGQGLQFLFEYFSETQRNKGNFPGRFSGRQFSNSRSEMNVSTLELGDSALYLCASSLIHRATGANVLTFGAGSRLTVL.

The V gene is TRBV10-3, the J gene TRBJ1-1; no reliable D call. The CDR3 consists of 14 residues. CDR1 and CDR2 from the germline V gene are ENHRY and SYGVKD. Trimming left V 8 bases short and J 3 bases short, with 16 bases between. CDR3 protein: CAISPLAGDTEAFF. In nucleotides, the CDR3 is TGTGCCATCTCCCCGCTAGCCGGTGACACTGAAGCTTTCTTT.